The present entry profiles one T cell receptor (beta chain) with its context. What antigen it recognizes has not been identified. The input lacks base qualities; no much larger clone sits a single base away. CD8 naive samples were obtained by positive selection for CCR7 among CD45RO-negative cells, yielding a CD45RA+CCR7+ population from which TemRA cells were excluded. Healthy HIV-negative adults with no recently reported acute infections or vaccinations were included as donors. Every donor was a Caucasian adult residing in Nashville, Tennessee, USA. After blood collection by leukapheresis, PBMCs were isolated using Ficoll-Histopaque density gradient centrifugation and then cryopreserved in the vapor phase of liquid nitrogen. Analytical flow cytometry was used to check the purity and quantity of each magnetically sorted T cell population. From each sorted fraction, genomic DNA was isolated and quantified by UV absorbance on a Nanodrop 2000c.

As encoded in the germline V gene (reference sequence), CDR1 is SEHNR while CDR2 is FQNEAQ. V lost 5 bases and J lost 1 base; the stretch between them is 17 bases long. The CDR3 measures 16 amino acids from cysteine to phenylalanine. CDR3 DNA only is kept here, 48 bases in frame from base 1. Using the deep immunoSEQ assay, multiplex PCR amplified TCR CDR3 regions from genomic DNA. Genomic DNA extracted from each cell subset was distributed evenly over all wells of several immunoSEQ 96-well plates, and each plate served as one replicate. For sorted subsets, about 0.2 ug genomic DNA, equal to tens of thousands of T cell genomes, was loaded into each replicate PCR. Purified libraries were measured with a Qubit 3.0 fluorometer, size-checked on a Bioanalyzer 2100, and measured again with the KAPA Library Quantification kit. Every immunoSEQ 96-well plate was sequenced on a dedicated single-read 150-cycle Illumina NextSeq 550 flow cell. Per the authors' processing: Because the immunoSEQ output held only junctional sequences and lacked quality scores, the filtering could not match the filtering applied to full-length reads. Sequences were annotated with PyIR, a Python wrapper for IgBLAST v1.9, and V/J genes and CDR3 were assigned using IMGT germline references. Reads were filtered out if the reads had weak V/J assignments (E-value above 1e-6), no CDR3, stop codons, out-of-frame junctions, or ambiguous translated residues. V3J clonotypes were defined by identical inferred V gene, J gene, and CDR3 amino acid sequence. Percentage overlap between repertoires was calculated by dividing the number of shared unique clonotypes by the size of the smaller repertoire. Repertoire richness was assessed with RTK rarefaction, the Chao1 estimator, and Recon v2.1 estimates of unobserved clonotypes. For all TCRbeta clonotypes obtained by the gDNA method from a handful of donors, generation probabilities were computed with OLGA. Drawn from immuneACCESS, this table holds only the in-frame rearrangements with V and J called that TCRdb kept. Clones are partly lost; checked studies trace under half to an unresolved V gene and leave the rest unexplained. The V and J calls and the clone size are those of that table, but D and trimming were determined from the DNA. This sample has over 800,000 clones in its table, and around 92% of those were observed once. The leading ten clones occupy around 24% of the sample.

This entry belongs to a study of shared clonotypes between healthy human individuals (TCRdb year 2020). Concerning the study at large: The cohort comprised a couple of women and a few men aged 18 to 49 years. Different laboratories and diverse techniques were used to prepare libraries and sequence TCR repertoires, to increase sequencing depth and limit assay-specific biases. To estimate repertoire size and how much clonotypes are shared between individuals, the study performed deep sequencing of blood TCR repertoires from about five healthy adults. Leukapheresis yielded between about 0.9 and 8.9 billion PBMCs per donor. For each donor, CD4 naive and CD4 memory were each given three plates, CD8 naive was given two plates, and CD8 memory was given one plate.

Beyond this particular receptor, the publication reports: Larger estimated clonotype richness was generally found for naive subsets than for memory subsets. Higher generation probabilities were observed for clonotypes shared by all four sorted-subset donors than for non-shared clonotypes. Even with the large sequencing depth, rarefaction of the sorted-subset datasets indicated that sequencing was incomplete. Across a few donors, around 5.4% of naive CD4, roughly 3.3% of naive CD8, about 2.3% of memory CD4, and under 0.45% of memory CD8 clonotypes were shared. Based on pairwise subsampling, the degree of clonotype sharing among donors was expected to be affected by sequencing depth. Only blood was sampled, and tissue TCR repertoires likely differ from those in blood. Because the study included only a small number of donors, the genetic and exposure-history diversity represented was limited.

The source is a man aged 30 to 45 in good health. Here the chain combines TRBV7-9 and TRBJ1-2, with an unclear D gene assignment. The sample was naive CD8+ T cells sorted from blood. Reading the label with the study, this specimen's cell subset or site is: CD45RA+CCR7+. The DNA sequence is TGTGCCAGCAGCCACCCGGGCAGTGCACTTAACTATGGCTACACCTTC. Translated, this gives CASSHPGSALNYGYTF.